The 19 T cell receptor beta chains reported below all come from one sample, sequenced in a study of OX40 agonist ivuxolimab in advanced cancers. Generated by immunoSEQ multiplex PCR, the TCRdb table keeps only in-frame clones and is missing some. This sample has 39,000 or so clones, with more than 85% found just once. The sample consisted of CD4+ or CD8+ T cells sorted from blood, taken in a trial of the OX40 agonist ivuxolimab. These receptors came from an adult with an advanced solid tumor such as melanoma, head and neck, liver or kidney cancer.

This clone was seen once. The J gene is TRBJ2-5, the V gene TRBV5-4; perhaps TRBD1 as D (5 bases). V lost 2 bases and J 1 base, leaving 6 bases between the germline ends. This CDR3 comprises 13 residues. Per the germline V gene, CDR1 is SGHNT and CDR2 is YYREEE (reference sequence). In DNA form, the CDR3 reads TGTGCCAGCAGCTTCGACAGCCAAGAGACCCAGTACTTC. It is translated as CASSFDSQETQYF.

This clone showed up just once. The V gene is TRBV7-2, the J gene TRBJ2-7; TRBD1 might be the D (5 bases). Trimming took off 2 bases at V and 4 bases at J, with 15 bases between the two ends. Germline V CDR1 and CDR2: SGHTA, FQGNSA. The CDR3 totals 15 residues. This chain's CDR3 is CASSLNRLRGYEQYF. In DNA, the CDR3 is TGTGCCAGCAGCTTAAACAGGCTCCGAGGATACGAGCAGTACTTC.

This clone has just one count. The chain joins TRBV28 to TRBJ1-5, with D unresolved. The CDR3 is 12 amino acids. Germline CDR1 and CDR2: MDHEN and SYDVKM. Trimming removed 4 bases at V and 4 bases at J, with 5 bases between. This CDR3 reads CASSWSNQPQHF. Written as DNA, the CDR3 is TGTGCCAGCAGTTGGTCGAATCAGCCCCAGCATTTT.

CDR3 region: CASSGSGSLDTQYF. The CDR3 nucleotides are TGTGCCAGCAGCGGGAGCGGGAGCCTAGATACGCAGTATTTT. J is TRBJ2-3 and V is TRBV5-4, with TRBD2 matching 8 bases. Germline CDR1 SGHNT, CDR2 YYREEE (reference sequence). This CDR3 comprises 14 residues. The V gene end was trimmed by 4 bases and the J gene end by 5 bases; junction bases not matched to a gene: 6.

The V call is TRBV11-2, the J call TRBJ2-5, with TRBD2 as a possible D gene (5 bases). CDR1 SGHAT and CDR2 FQNNGV come from the germline V gene. The V end was cut by 6 bases, the J end by 0 bases, with 17 bases between. The CDR3 length is 16 residues. As DNA, the CDR3 is TGTGCCAGCAGTTCAACAGCGGAAGGGTACCAAGAGACCCAGTACTTC. Translated, it gives CASSSTAEGYQETQYF. The complete variable domain, with remaining parts taken from reference TRBV11-2 and TRBJ2-5, reads EAGVAQSPRYKIIEKRQSVAFWCNPISGHATLYWYQQILGQGPKLLIQFQNNGVVDDSQLPKDRFSAERLKGVDSTLKIQPAKLEDSAVYLCASSSTAEGYQETQYFGPGTRLLVL.

V is TRBV6-5 and J is TRBJ2-7; 8 bases are a match to TRBD1. With 6 bases clipped from V and 1 base from J, the junction kept 5 bases outside the gene matches. The germline CDR1 and CDR2 sequences are MNHEY and SVGAGI. The CDR3 has 14 amino acids. CDR3 region: CASRLGDRSYEQYF. The CDR3 DNA is TGTGCCAGCAGGTTGGGGGACAGGTCCTACGAGCAGTACTTC.

This chain uses TRBV4-2 with TRBJ1-2; 8 bases align to TRBD1. CDR1 and CDR2 from the germline V gene are LGHNA and YNFKEQ. Trimming took 4 bases from V and 5 from J; bases not matched to a gene: 6. This CDR3 has 14 amino acids. The DNA for the CDR3 is TGTGCCAGCAGCCGCGACAGGGGAAGTTATGGCTACACCTTC. Translated: CASSRDRGSYGYTF.

V is TRBV5-8 and J is TRBJ2-7, with D perhaps matching TRBD2 (7 bases). The CDR3 is 15 residues long. The V gene lost 2 bases and the J gene lost 3 bases, with 15 bases spanning the gap. Looked up from germline, CDR1 is SGHTS and CDR2 is YDEGEE. CDR3 coding DNA: TGTGCCAGCAGCTTCCGGGGGGCTATAAGCTACGAGCAGTACTTC. Residues: CASSFRGAISYEQYF.

V and J are TRBV28 and TRBJ2-7, with 8 bases matching TRBD1. The CDR3 is 14 amino acids. With V trimmed by 5 bases and J by 5 bases, 8 bases remained unmatched. Germline CDR1 reads MDHEN; CDR2 reads SYDVKM. This chain's CDR3 is CASSPPGTGDEQYF. The CDR3 bases are TGTGCCAGCAGTCCCCCCGGGACAGGAGACGAGCAGTACTTC.

V is TRBV30 and J is TRBJ2-7; 7 positions agree with TRBD1. Germline CDR1 reads GTSNPN; CDR2 reads SVGIG (reference sequence). The length of the CDR3 is 13 residues. V shed 2 bases, J shed 0 bases, and the junction held 1 base outside the gene matches. Here the CDR3 DNA reads TGTGCCTGGAGTACAGGGGCCTCCTACGAGCAGTACTTC. This gives the protein CAWSTGASYEQYF.

This chain joins TRBV7-2 and TRBJ1-1, with a possible D match to TRBD1 (5 bases). Trimming pared 7 bases from V and 5 bases from J, leaving 17 bases between. The CDR3 consists of 14 residues. The germline gives CDR1 SGHTA, CDR2 FQGNSA. This CDR3 is CASTVGALMTEAFF. The CDR3 bases are TGTGCCAGCACCGTAGGGGCGCTGATGACTGAAGCTTTCTTT.

V usage is TRBV27 and J usage is TRBJ2-5; D unresolved. The length of the CDR3 is 15 residues. CDR1 and CDR2 from the germline V gene are MNHEY and SMNVEV (reference sequence). V shed 5 bases and J shed 5 bases, with 18 bases lying between them. The DNA for the CDR3 is TGTGCCAGCAGTCCCCTTCGACAAGGGATGGAGACCCAGTACTTC. Its translation is CASSPLRQGMETQYF.

The J gene is TRBJ1-6, the V gene TRBV7-2, with D unclear. The CDR3 covers 15 residues. Germline CDR1 SGHTA, CDR2 FQGNSA. V lost 4 bases to trimming and J lost 9 bases, with 16 bases between them. DNA of the CDR3: TGTGCCAGCAGCTCCCCGGGAGGGTGGGGTTCACCCCTCCACTTT. It translates to CASSSPGGWGSPLHF.

The chain joins TRBV9 to TRBJ2-7; 7 bases agree with TRBD2. Germline CDR1 reads SGDLS; CDR2 reads YYNGEE. The CDR3 sequence is 15 residues long. Trimming removed 0 bases from V and 5 bases from J; junction bases left unmatched: 8. Here the CDR3 reads CASSVEAGEGDEQYF. CDR3 in DNA: TGTGCCAGCAGCGTAGAGGCGGGGGAGGGAGACGAGCAGTACTTC.

This chain joins TRBV6-5 and TRBJ2-5; 9 positions match TRBD1. CDR1 is MNHEY, CDR2 SVGAGI, per germline. The V segment lost 3 bases and the J segment 4 bases; nucleotides outside the gene matches: 6. The CDR3 is 15 residues long. Here the CDR3 DNA reads TGTGCCAGCAGTTATGCGACAGGGGGGGGAGAGACCCAGTACTTC. It is translated as CASSYATGGGETQYF.

The chain is built from TRBV4-1 and TRBJ1-6; 9 bases line up with TRBD1. V was clipped by 4 bases and J by 3 bases; unmatched bases: 7. The CDR3 sequence is 17 residues long. From germline, CDR1 is MGHRA and CDR2 YSYEKL. The CDR3 sequence: CASSPFGTGNYNSPLHF. Here the CDR3 DNA reads TGCGCCAGCAGCCCATTCGGGACAGGGAACTATAATTCACCCCTCCACTTT.

This clone was observed a single time. The chain recombines TRBV9 with TRBJ2-1, with 9 bases identical to TRBD2. The CDR3 totals 14 residues. The ends lost 5 bases at V and 4 bases at J; junction bases unmatched: 4. CDR1 is SGDLS and CDR2 is YYNGEE in the germline V gene. Written as DNA, the CDR3 is TGTGCCAGCAGTTTAGCGGGAGTGTACAATGAGCAGTTCTTC. Translated, it gives CASSLAGVYNEQFF.

The chain recombines TRBV28 with TRBJ2-1; 14 nucleotides align to TRBD2. Trimming cost V 3 bases and J 10 bases; bases outside gene matches: 11. The CDR3 has 17 residues. Looked up from germline, CDR1 is MDHEN and CDR2 is SYDVKM. CDR3 residues: CASSFRGGLAGGGEQFF. In nucleotides, the CDR3 is TGTGCCAGCAGTTTCAGGGGCGGACTAGCGGGAGGAGGAGAGCAGTTCTTC.

The chain uses TRBV4-3 and TRBJ2-3; tentative D call: TRBD2 (5 bases). V lost 3 bases and J 6 bases, leaving 16 bases between the germline ends. The germline V gene has CDR1 LGHNA and CDR2 YSLEER. The CDR3 spans 15 residues. The CDR3 nucleotides read TGCGCCAGCAGCCAGGCCTATCCGTCGGGGGATACGCAGTATTTT. Translated, it gives CASSQAYPSGDTQYF.